Following are 12 T cell receptor beta chains from one sample sequenced in a study of blood T cell repertoires in COVID-19. Using immunoSEQ multiplex PCR, the repertoire was profiled, and TCRdb retains in-frame clones only, with some absent. The data hold just over 250,000 clones, with approximately 88% observed a single time. The sample comprised peripheral blood. These receptors came from an older woman with COVID-19, enrolled during active disease.

The V call is TRBV27, the J call TRBJ1-5, with D possibly TRBD1 on 5 matching bases. The V gene lost 3 bases and the J gene lost 4 bases, with 7 bases spanning the gap. The CDR3 loop spans 13 amino acids. Germline V CDR1 and CDR2: MNHEY, SMNVEV (reference sequence). The chain's CDR3 is CASSLTANQPQHF. The DNA for the CDR3 is TGTGCCAGCAGTTTGACAGCAAATCAGCCCCAGCATTTT.

V is TRBV10-3 and J is TRBJ2-1, with D possibly TRBD2 on 6 matching bases. The ends were cut back, 4 bases at V and 8 bases at J, with 36 bases in the middle. CDR1 is ENHRY, CDR2 SYGVKD, per germline. The CDR3 covers 21 residues. The chain's CDR3 is CAISGDGGTDHFNTFSHEQFF. In nucleotides, the CDR3 is TGTGCCATCAGTGGGGACGGTGGGACTGATCATTTCAATACGTTTAGCCATGAGCAGTTCTTC.

Here the CDR3 reads CASSTRNPAPAFF. The CDR3 DNA reads TGTGCCAGCAGCACTAGAAACCCTGCACCAGCTTTCTTT. J is TRBJ1-1 and V is TRBV5-8; D is unresolved. The germline V gene encodes CDR1 SGHTS and CDR2 YDEGEE. The CDR3 is 13 amino acids. The V and J ends lost 4 bases and 10 bases respectively, with 17 bases between them.

The rearrangement links TRBV30 to TRBJ1-6, with TRBD1 identical over 9 bases. The CDR3 runs to 14 residues. V shed 3 bases and J 7 bases; nucleotides not matched to a gene: 4. Per germline, CDR1 GTSNPN and CDR2 SVGIG (reference sequence). In nucleotides, the CDR3 is TGTGCCTGGAGCGTCGGGACAGGGAATTCACCCCTCCACTTT. The encoded protein is CAWSVGTGNSPLHF.

V is TRBV28 and J is TRBJ1-2, with 10 bases lining up with TRBD1. Unmatched junction bases numbered 12, after V lost 6 bases and J lost 8 bases. The CDR3 is made up of 15 amino acids. Germline values: CDR1 MDHEN, CDR2 SYDVKM. The CDR3 nucleotides are TGTGCCAGCAGGCTCCGACAGGGGGCAGGGTGGGGCTACACCTTC. Its translation is CASRLRQGAGWGYTF.

This rearrangement joins TRBV15 to TRBJ2-1; TRBD2 matches 13 bases. Germline V CDR1 and CDR2: LNHNV, YYDKDF (reference sequence). After removal of 0 bases from V and 2 bases from J, the junction contained 10 bases not matched to a gene. CDR3 length equals 20 residues. CDR3 bases: TGTGCCACCAGCAGAGATTTCCGGACTAGCGGGAGTAACACCTACAATGAGCAGTTCTTC. It specifies CATSRDFRTSGSNTYNEQFF.

This clone has just one count. The CDR3 here is CASSGTRQGDIKTQYF. The DNA for the CDR3 is TGTGCCAGCAGTGGAACACGACAGGGGGACATAAAGACCCAGTACTTC. This rearrangement joins TRBV6-1 to TRBJ2-5; TRBD1 aligns across 9 bases. In germline, CDR1 is MNHNS, CDR2 SASEGT. The CDR3 length is 16 residues. With 4 bases clipped from V and 6 bases from J, the junction kept 12 bases outside the gene matches.

The chain combines TRBV13 with TRBJ2-3, with TRBD2 as a possible D gene (6 bases). Trimming took 5 bases from V and 4 from J, leaving 10 bases between them. Germline values: CDR1 PRHDT, CDR2 FYEKMQ (reference sequence). The CDR3 is 13 residues long. CDR3 residues: CASSTTRSDTQYF. The CDR3 DNA reads TGTGCCAGCAGCACGACTAGGTCAGATACGCAGTATTTT.

This clone has only one observation. The chain combines TRBV11-2 with TRBJ2-2; tentative D call: TRBD2 (7 bases). Per germline, CDR1 SGHAT and CDR2 FQNNGV. The CDR3 runs to 16 residues. Trimming cost V 5 bases and J 2 bases, with 15 bases left between them. CDR3 sequence (DNA): TGTGCCAGCAGCCGACGCGGGGGCGGAAACACCGGGGAGCTGTTTTTT. As protein: CASSRRGGGNTGELFF.

V is TRBV3-1 (or the pseudogene TRBV3-2) and J is TRBJ2-4; 7 bases match TRBD2. The ends lost 1 base at V and 5 bases at J; junction bases unmatched: 5. From germline, CDR1 is LGHDT and CDR2 YNNKEL (reference sequence). CDR3 length equals 15 residues. CDR3 sequence (DNA): TGTGCCAGCAGCCAAGGTTCTAGCGGTGAAAACATTCAGTACTTC. Translating it yields CASSQGSSGENIQYF.

Only one count was recorded for this clone. V and J are TRBV6-6 and TRBJ2-7; D is uncertain. The V gene lost 4 bases and the J gene lost 1 base, with 8 bases spanning the gap. Germline V CDR1 and CDR2: MNHNY, SVGAGI (reference sequence). The CDR3 runs 13 residues. CDR3: CASSSPQSYEQYF. DNA for the CDR3: TGTGCCAGCAGTTCACCCCAGTCCTACGAGCAGTACTTC.

This rearrangement joins TRBV4-1 to TRBJ2-7, with TRBD2 matching 7 bases. The trim removed 5 bases at V and 5 bases at J, leaving 9 bases unmatched. The length of the CDR3 is 14 residues. The germline gives CDR1 MGHRA, CDR2 YSYEKL. The CDR3 here is CASSIRLALDEQYF. The CDR3 coding sequence is TGCGCCAGCAGCATACGACTAGCCCTCGACGAGCAGTACTTC.